These 6 T cell receptor beta chains were sequenced from one sample in a study of cytomegalovirus exposure and HLA in healthy donors. PCR employed 60 Vbeta and 13 Jbeta primers. Generated by immunoSEQ multiplex PCR, the TCRdb table keeps only in-frame clones and is missing some. Seen here are about 110,000 clones, over 65% observed once, and the top ten hold around an eighth. The specimen sequenced was PBMCs. The receptors shown here come from a man under 40 in good health and CMV-seropositive.

The V call is TRBV25-1, the J call TRBJ2-1, with 11 bases lining up with TRBD2. Trimming cost V 5 bases and J 10 bases; bases outside gene matches: 16. The CDR3 is made up of 17 amino acids. CDR1 and CDR2 from the germline V gene are MGHDK and SYGVNS. In DNA form, the CDR3 reads TGTGCCAGCAGTCTACTCGGTGGGGGACTAGCGGACGAAGAGCAGTTCTTC. Its translation is CASSLLGGGLADEEQFF.

The chain joins TRBV6-1 to TRBJ2-5, with TRBD2 matching over 10 bases. This CDR3 comprises 13 residues. V shed 8 bases and J 5 bases; nucleotides not matched to a gene: 5. CDR1 is MNHNS, CDR2 SASEGT, per germline. Here the CDR3 DNA reads TGTGCCAGCCGTAGCGGGGGGAAGGAGACCCAGTACTTC. It codes for CASRSGGKETQYF.

This chain links TRBV11-2 with TRBJ2-7; 7 positions match TRBD2. The CDR3 has 14 residues. In germline, CDR1 is SGHAT, CDR2 FQNNGV. V gave up 1 base and J gave up 5 bases; unmatched junction bases: 5. DNA of the CDR3: TGTGCCAGCAGCTTAGTTAGCGGGTCCAACGAGCAGTACTTC. The encoded protein is CASSLVSGSNEQYF.

This chain uses TRBV28 with TRBJ2-7; TRBD1 is a possible D gene (6 bases). Germline V CDR1 and CDR2: MDHEN, SYDVKM. CDR3 length: 14 amino acids. The V and J ends lost 2 bases and 9 bases respectively, with 17 bases between them. CDR3 DNA: TGTGCCAGCAGTTTAGGCAGGGGTCCCTTGGGGCAGTACTTC. This sequence encodes CASSLGRGPLGQYF.

This clone was recorded only once. V is TRBV6-5 and J is TRBJ1-5; no clear D. V dropped 6 bases and J dropped 5 bases, with 11 bases sitting between them. CDR1 and CDR2 from the germline V gene are MNHEY and SVGAGI. The CDR3 covers 13 residues. CDR3 DNA: TGTGCCAGCAGAATCGACGGGGATCAGCCCCAGCATTTT. Encoded protein: CASRIDGDQPQHF.

The chain combines TRBV4-1 with TRBJ2-7; D might be TRBD1 (5 bases). The CDR3 contains 14 residues. The ends were cut back, 1 base at V and 5 bases at J, with 12 bases in the middle. Germline CDR1 is MGHRA and CDR2 is YSYEKL. CDR3 sequence: CASSQVTGTNEQYF. CDR3 bases: TGCGCCAGCAGCCAAGTAACAGGTACGAACGAGCAGTACTTC.